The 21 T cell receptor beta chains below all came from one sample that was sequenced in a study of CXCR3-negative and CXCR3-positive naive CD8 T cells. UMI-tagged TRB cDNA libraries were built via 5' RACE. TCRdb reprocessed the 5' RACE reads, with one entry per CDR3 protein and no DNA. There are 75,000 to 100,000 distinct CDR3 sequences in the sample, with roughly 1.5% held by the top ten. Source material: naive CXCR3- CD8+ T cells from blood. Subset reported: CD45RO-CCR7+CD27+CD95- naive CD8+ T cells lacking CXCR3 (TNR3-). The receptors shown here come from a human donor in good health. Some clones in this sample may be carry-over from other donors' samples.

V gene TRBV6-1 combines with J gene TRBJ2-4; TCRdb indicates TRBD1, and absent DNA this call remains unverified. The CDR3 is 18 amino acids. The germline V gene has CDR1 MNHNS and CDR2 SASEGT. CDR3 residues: CASSEASLGQGFIDIQYF.

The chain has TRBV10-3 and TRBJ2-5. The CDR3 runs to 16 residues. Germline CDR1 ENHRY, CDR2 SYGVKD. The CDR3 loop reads CAISESTVRVGETQYF.

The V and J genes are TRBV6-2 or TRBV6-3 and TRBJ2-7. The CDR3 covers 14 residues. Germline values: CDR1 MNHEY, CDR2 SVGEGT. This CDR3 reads CASSYSGYSYEQYF.

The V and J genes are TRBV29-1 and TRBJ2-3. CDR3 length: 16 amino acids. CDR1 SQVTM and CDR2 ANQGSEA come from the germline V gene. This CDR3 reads CSVESVFSEVTDTQYF.

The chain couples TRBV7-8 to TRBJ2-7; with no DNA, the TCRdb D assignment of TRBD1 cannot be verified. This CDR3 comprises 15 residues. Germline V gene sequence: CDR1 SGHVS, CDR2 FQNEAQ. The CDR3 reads CASSDLGTGYYEQYF.

The CDR3 sequence is CASSVGTGSDEQYF. V gene TRBV9 combines with J gene TRBJ2-7; TCRdb outputs TRBD1, but without DNA this stays unchecked. CDR3 length: 14 amino acids. Germline V lookup: CDR1 SGDLS, CDR2 YYNGEE.

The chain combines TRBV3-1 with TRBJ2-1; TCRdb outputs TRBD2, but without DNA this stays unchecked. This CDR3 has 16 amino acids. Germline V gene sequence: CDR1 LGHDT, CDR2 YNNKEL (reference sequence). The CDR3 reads CASSPVAESSYNEQFF.

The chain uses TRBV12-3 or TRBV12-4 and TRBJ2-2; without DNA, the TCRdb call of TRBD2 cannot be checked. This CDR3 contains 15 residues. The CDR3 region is CASFSLGPLTGELFF.

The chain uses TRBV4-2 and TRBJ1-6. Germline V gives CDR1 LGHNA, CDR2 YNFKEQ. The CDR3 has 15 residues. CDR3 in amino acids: CASSQGGIGDSPLHF.

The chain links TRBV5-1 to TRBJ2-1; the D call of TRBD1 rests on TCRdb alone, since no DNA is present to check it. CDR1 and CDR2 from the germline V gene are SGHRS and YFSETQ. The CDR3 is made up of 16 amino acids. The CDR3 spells CASSSPRGAVNNEQFF.

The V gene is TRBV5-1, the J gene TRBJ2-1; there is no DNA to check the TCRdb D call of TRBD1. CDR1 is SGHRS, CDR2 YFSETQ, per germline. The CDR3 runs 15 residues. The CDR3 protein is CASSSEVQGFDEQFF.

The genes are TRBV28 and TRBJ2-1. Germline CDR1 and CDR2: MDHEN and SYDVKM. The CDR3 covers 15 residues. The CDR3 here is CASSSDIGSYNEQFF.

The CDR3: CASSPGGYETQYF. This sequence joins TRBV9 and TRBJ2-5; the TRBD2 assignment by TCRdb is unverifiable without DNA. Germline CDR1 reads SGDLS; CDR2 reads YYNGEE. This CDR3 has 13 amino acids. Based on the CDR3 plus reference TRBV9 and TRBJ2-5, the full variable domain is DSGVTQTPKHLITATGQRVTLRCSPRSGDLSVYWYQQSLDQGLQFLIQYYNGEERAKGNILERFSAQQFPDLHSELNLSSLELGDSALYFCASSPGGYETQYFGPGTRLLVL.

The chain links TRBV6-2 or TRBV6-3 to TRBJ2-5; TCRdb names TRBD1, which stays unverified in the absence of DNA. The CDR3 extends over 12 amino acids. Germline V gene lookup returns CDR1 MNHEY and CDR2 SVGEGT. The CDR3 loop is CASSLGGRTQYF.

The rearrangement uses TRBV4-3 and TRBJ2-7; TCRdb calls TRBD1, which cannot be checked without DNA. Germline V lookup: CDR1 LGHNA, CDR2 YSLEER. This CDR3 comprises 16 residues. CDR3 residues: CASSQDRGGTYYEQYF.

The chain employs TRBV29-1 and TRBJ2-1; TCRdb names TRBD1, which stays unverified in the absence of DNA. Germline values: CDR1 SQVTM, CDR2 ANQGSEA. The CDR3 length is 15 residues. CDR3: CSVTEDRGPVYEQFF.

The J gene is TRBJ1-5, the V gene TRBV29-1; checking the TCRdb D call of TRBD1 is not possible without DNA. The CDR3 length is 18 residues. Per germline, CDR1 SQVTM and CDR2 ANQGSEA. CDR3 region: CSVEDLGPRKGANQPQHF.

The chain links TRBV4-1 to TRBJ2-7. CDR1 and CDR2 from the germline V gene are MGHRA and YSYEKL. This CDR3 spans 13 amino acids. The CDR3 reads CASSQVAEYEQYF.

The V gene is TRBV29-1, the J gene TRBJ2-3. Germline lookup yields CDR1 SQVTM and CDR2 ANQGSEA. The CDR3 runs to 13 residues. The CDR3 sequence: CSVTSRGTDTQYF.

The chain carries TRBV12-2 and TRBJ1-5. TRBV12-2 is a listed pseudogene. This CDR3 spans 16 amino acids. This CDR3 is CASRLDAEGRMQPQHF.

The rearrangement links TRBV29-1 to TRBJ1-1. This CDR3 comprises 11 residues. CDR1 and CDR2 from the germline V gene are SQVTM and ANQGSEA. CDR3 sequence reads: CSVATDTEAFF. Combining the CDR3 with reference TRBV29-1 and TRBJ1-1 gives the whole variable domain SAVISQKPSRDICQRGTSLTIQCQVDSQVTMMFWYRQQPGQSLTLIATANQGSEATYESGFVIDKFPISRPNLTFSTLTVSNMSPEDSSIYLCSVATDTEAFFGQGTRLTVV.